This entry features one TCR beta chain sequence. The antigen remains undetermined. In germline, CDR1 is LNHNV, CDR2 YYDKDF (reference sequence). The CDR3 runs to 16 residues. Trimming left V 0 bases short and J 0 bases short, with 9 bases between. This record comes from a study of cytomegalovirus exposure and HLA in healthy donors. Study-wide points: Reports showed the classifier diagnosing cytomegalovirus status with high specificity and sensitivity. Altogether, 160 or so TCR beta chains were recorded as cytomegalovirus-associated. In a later analysis, first-cohort TCR clusters were found to tend to co-occur in the roughly 120 validation repertoires.

Repertoires were generated with immunoSEQ multiplex PCR, while TCRdb's copy carries only in-frame clones and drops some. The repertoire holds 250,000 to 400,000 clones, with around 90% as singletons. The rearrangement links TRBV15 to TRBJ2-4; no definite D call. Sequenced input: PBMCs. The sequence was obtained from a young man in good health and CMV-seronegative. The chain's CDR3 is CATSRDLRQAKNIQYF. The CDR3, as DNA: TGTGCCACCAGCAGAGATCTGAGACAAGCCAAAAACATTCAGTACTTC.